The clone carrying this T cell receptor (beta chain) was picked up one time. CDR3 length: 17 amino acids. Germline CDR1 LNHNV, CDR2 YYDKDF (reference sequence). V dropped 0 bases and J dropped 3 bases, with 18 bases sitting between them. The data belong to a study of PD-L1 blockade in urothelial cancer. The wider study: Dosed intravenously at 1,200 mg every 3 weeks, atezolizumab was initiated by patients at some point between 2014 and 2016. A median of roughly 150,000 T cells was found in the blood samples.

Measured with immunoSEQ multiplex PCR; TCRdb has only the in-frame clones, and not every one. The sample lists 55,000 to 70,000 clones; roughly 87% were seen once. This receptor was taken from a man in his sixties or seventies with urothelial cancer. This sample comprised PBMCs, obtained around atezolizumab (anti-PD-L1) treatment. The chain has TRBV15 and TRBJ2-7; the D gene is possibly TRBD1 (6 bases). CDR3 sequence (DNA): TGTGCCACCAGCAGAGATCCCCCTACAGGGCCAATCTACGAGCAGTACTTC. Translating it yields CATSRDPPTGPIYEQYF.